The 16 T cell receptor beta chains listed next were all sequenced from one sample in a study of T cells in Graves' hyperthyroidism and ophthalmopathy. TCR beta CDR3 regions were amplified from RNA transcripts. TCR CDR3 underwent first-round RT-PCR with the HTBI primer set. TCRdb used MiXCR to reprocess the multiplex PCR reads, holding one entry per CDR3 protein. The table records 750,000 to 900,000 distinct CDR3 sequences, roughly 40% of them present only once. The sequencing input was blood. These receptors were obtained from a man between 18 and 29 years old with Graves' hyperthyroidism.

This rearrangement joins TRBV10-3 to TRBJ1-2; 7 positions match TRBD1. This CDR3 spans 13 amino acids. V was pared by 3 bases and J by 4 bases, with 2 bases of the junction left unmatched. Germline V gene lookup returns CDR1 ENHRY and CDR2 SYGVKD. The CDR3: CAISEGTVYGYTF. The CDR3 region has the DNA TGTGCCATCAGTGAAGGGACAGTCTATGGCTACACCTTC.

This clonotype was observed at least ten times. The chain employs TRBV7-8 and TRBJ1-5; TRBD1 matches 7 bases. Unmatched junction bases numbered 3, after V lost 2 bases and J lost 2 bases. CDR1 is SGHVS and CDR2 is FQNEAQ in the germline V gene. The CDR3 is made up of 15 amino acids. The CDR3 bases are TGTGCCAGCAGCTTAAGGGGGCGAGGCAATCAGCCCCAGCATTTT. It yields the protein CASSLRGRGNQPQHF.

This clonotype was seen ten or more times. The genes are TRBV10-3 and TRBJ2-2; D is undetermined. Germline assignment: CDR1 ENHRY and CDR2 SYGVKD. The V gene lost 9 bases and the J gene lost 0 bases, with 14 bases spanning the gap. The CDR3 covers 15 residues. CDR3 in DNA: TGTGCCATATCCGACCTGGGAACGAACACCGGGGAGCTGTTTTTT. Encoded protein: CAISDLGTNTGELFF.

A few counts support this clonotype. The chain carries TRBV12-3 or TRBV12-4 and TRBJ1-4; maybe TRBD1 (6 bases). The CDR3 contains 18 residues. V lost 5 bases to trimming and J lost 0 bases, with 19 bases between them. The CDR3 region is CASSGSSGTLSTNEKLFF. CDR3 coding DNA: TGTGCCAGCAGTGGGTCTTCCGGGACACTCTCAACTAATGAAAAACTGTTTTTT.

This rearrangement joins TRBV20-1 to TRBJ2-5; TRBD1 aligns across 12 bases. Germline CDR1 and CDR2: DFQATT and SNEGSKA (reference sequence). The CDR3 extends over 15 amino acids. Unmatched junction bases numbered 9, after V lost 5 bases and J lost 5 bases. This CDR3 reads CSAYPGQGAEETQYF. In DNA form, the CDR3 reads TGCAGTGCTTACCCGGGACAGGGGGCAGAGGAGACCCAGTACTTC.

As to this clonotype: In this CDR3 the conserved last residue, phenylalanine or tryptophan, is missing, so a read error is likely. CDR3 sequence (DNA): TGCAGTGCTAGAGATTTAACAGGGCCTTATGACAATCAGCCCCAGCATTCT. It yields the protein CSARDLTGPYDNQPQHS. This rearrangement joins TRBV20-1 to TRBJ1-5, with a possible D match to TRBD1 (6 bases). Deletions cut 0 bases from V and 3 bases from J, with 18 bases between. Germline lookup yields CDR1 DFQATT and CDR2 SNEGSKA (reference sequence). There are 17 residues in the CDR3.

This clonotype was counted ten times or more. V usage is TRBV29-1 and J usage is TRBJ2-7; D ambiguous. The germline V gene has CDR1 SQVTM and CDR2 ANQGSEA. The germline V and J ends were trimmed by 6 bases and 0 bases, with 9 bases remaining between them. The CDR3 is 12 amino acids. Here the CDR3 DNA reads TGCAGCGTCGGTAAAACCTCCTACGAGCAGTACTTC. Translated, it gives CSVGKTSYEQYF.

The rearrangement uses TRBV29-1 and TRBJ1-2; 8 bases agree with TRBD1. V was clipped by 4 bases and J by 4 bases; unmatched bases: 5. Germline loops: CDR1 SQVTM, CDR2 ANQGSEA. The CDR3 runs 13 residues. The CDR3 loop is CSVVGTGTYGYTF. The CDR3 DNA is TGCAGCGTTGTAGGGACAGGAACCTATGGCTACACCTTC.

On this clonotype itself: The junction and the germline gene differ at one end; a read error may be behind it. This chain connects TRBV10-3 to TRBJ1-2, with D uncertain. The CDR3 loop spans 15 amino acids. Germline V gene sequence: CDR1 ENHRY, CDR2 SYGVKD. The CDR3 loop is CASSYLAPKSIGYTF. DNA for the CDR3: TGTGCCAGCAGTTACTTGGCGCCGAAATCGATAGGCTACACCTTC.

There are a few counts of this clonotype. CDR3 sequence reads: CSASRSSTGELFF. The CDR3 region has the DNA TGCAGTGCTAGTAGGAGTTCCACCGGGGAGCTGTTTTTT. The chain carries TRBV20-1 and TRBJ2-2; D is unresolved. Germline lookup yields CDR1 DFQATT and CDR2 SNEGSKA (reference sequence). V was pared by 3 bases and J by 4 bases, with 9 bases between. The length of the CDR3 is 13 residues.

CDR3 DNA: TGTGCCAGCAGCACCTCCACCGGGACAGGAGAGACCCAGTACTTC. This codes for CASSTSTGTGETQYF. V is TRBV7-2 and J is TRBJ2-5; TRBD1 aligns across 8 bases. The junction had 9 bases not matched to a gene; V was cut back by 5 bases and J by 4 bases. Germline V CDR1 and CDR2: SGHTA, FQGNSA. The CDR3 loop spans 15 amino acids.

A word on this clonotype: Since a far larger clone is one base different, this is likely a read error. CDR3 DNA: TGTGCCCGCAGCTTAGGGGACAGCTCCTACGAGCAGTACTTC. It encodes CARSLGDSSYEQYF. The gene calls are TRBV13 and TRBJ2-7; 7 bases are a match to TRBD1. Germline V gives CDR1 PRHDT, CDR2 FYEKMQ (reference sequence). The CDR3 runs 14 residues.

J is TRBJ2-2 and V is TRBV2, with 10 bases lining up with TRBD1. Germline V gene sequence: CDR1 SNHLY, CDR2 FYNNEI. The CDR3 sequence is 15 residues long. V lost 6 bases and J lost 5; bases outside the gene matches: 6. CDR3 sequence reads: CASRLRQGATGELFF. CDR3 DNA: TGTGCCAGCAGGTTAAGACAGGGGGCAACCGGGGAGCTGTTTTTT.

This clonotype appeared many times. This chain joins TRBV7-2 and TRBJ2-2; perhaps TRBD2 as D (5 bases). V was cut by 4 bases and J by 3 bases, with 9 bases left in between. The germline V gene encodes CDR1 SGHTA and CDR2 FQGNSA. The length of the CDR3 is 14 residues. The CDR3: CASSSTRDTGELFF. The CDR3 DNA reads TGTGCCAGCAGCTCCACTAGAGACACCGGGGAGCTGTTTTTT.

The J gene is TRBJ2-6, the V gene TRBV7-2, with D possibly TRBD1 on 5 matching bases. Per the germline V gene, CDR1 is SGHTA and CDR2 is FQGNSA. This CDR3 is built from 18 residues. Trimming left V 4 bases short and J 0 bases short, with 16 bases between. The DNA for the CDR3 is TGTGCCAGCAGCTCCGGGCTAAGGGGAAGCTCTGGGGCCAACGTCCTGACTTTC. The encoded protein is CASSSGLRGSSGANVLTF. The entire variable domain, with the rest obtained from reference TRBV7-2 and TRBJ2-6, is as follows: GAGVSQSPSNKVTEKGKDVELRCDPISGHTALYWYRQSLGQGLEFLIYFQGNSAPDKSGLPSDRFSAERTGGSVSTLTIQRTQQEDSAVYLCASSSGLRGSSGANVLTFGAGSRLTVL.

This clonotype was found a few times. CDR3 region: CASSPPSELIQDTQYF. The DNA for the CDR3 is TGTGCCAGCAGCCCCCCTAGTGAGTTAATCCAAGATACGCAGTATTTT. The chain carries TRBV7-9 and TRBJ2-3, with no clear D. The CDR3 has 16 amino acids. Germline CDR1 and CDR2: SEHNR and FQNEAQ (reference sequence). The V end lost 5 bases, the J end lost 5 bases, and 20 bases lay between the germline ends.